The clone carrying this TCR beta chain was recorded a few times. Its antigen is as yet unknown. About 120 mL of blood, on average, came from one heparinised draw per donor. This sample was taken from a study of beta chain features in type 1 diabetes. Study-level results: All four CD4+ subsets from Type 1 diabetes patients carried moderately but significantly shorter TCRB CDR3s.

Reverse transcribing all isolated RNA meant expressed TCRB transcripts were sequenced. Clones were read by immunoSEQ multiplex PCR, and TCRdb kept only the in-frame ones, dropping some. There are over 650,000 clones in the sample; over 12% occur only once, and nearly 0.04% lies in the top ten. Germline assignment: CDR1 SGHRS and CDR2 YFSETQ. The CDR3 sequence is 15 residues long. Trimming stripped 0 bases from V and 3 bases from J, with 12 bases between. This chain uses TRBV5-1 with TRBJ1-2; D not resolved. Source material: naive CD4+ T cells from blood. The source of this sequence is a man between 18 and 29 years old with type 1 diabetes. CDR3 protein: CASSLGTQADYGYTF. The DNA for the CDR3 is TGCGCCAGCAGCTTGGGGACCCAGGCCGACTATGGCTACACCTTC. The complete variable domain, with remaining parts taken from reference TRBV5-1 and TRBJ1-2, reads KAGVTQTPRYLIKTRGQQVTLSCSPISGHRSVSWYQQTPGQGLQFLFEYFSETQRNKGNFPGRFSGRQFSNSRSEMNVSTLELGDSALYLCASSLGTQADYGYTFGSGTRLTVV.